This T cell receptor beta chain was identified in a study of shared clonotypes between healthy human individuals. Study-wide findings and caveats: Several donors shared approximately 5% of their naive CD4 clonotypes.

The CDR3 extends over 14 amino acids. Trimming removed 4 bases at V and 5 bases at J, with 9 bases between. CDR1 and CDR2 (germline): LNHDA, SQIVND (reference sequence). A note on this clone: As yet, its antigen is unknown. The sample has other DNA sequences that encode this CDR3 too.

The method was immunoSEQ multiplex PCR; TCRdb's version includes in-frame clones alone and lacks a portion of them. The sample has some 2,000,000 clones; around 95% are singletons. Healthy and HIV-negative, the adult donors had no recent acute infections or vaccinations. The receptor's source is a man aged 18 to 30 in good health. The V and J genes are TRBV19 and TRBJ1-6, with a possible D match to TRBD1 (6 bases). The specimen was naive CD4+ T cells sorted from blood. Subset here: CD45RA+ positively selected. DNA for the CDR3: TGTGCCAGTAGTAGAGGACAGAATAATTCACCCCTCCACTTT. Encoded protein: CASSRGQNNSPLHF.